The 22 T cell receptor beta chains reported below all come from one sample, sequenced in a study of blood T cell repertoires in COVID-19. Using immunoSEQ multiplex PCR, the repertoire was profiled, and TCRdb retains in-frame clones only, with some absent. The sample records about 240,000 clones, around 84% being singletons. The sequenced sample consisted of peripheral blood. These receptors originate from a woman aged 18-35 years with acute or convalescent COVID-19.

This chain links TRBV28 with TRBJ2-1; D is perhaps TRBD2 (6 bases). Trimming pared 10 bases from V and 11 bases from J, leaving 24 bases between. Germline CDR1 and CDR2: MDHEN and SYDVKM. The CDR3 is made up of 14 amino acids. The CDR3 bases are TGTGCCACCTCCGACATACGACTAGTCGCCAAGCAGTTCTTC. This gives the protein CATSDIRLVAKQFF.

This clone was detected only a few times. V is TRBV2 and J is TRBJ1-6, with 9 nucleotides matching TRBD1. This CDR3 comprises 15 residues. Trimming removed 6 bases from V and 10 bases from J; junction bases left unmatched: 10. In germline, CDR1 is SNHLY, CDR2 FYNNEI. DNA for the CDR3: TGTGCCAGCAGCCAGGACAGGGGTTTCGGATCACCCCTCCACTTT. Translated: CASSQDRGFGSPLHF. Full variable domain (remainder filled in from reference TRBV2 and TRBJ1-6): EPEVTQTPSHQVTQMGQEVILRCVPISNHLYFYWYRQILGQKVEFLVSFYNNEISEKSEIFDDQFSVERPDGSNFTLKIRSTKLEDSAMYFCASSQDRGFGSPLHFGNGTRLTVT.

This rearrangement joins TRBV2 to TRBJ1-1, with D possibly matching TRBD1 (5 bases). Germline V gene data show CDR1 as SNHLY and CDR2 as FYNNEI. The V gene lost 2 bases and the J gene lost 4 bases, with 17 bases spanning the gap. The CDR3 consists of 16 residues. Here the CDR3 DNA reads TGTGCCAGCAGTGAAAGCCCAGACACAGGATCCACTGAAGCTTTCTTT. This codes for CASSESPDTGSTEAFF. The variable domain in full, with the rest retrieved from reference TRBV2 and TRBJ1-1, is EPEVTQTPSHQVTQMGQEVILRCVPISNHLYFYWYRQILGQKVEFLVSFYNNEISEKSEIFDDQFSVERPDGSNFTLKIRSTKLEDSAMYFCASSESPDTGSTEAFFGQGTRLTVV.

CDR3 protein: CASSYSAGVSGYTF. CDR3 nucleotides: TGTGCCAGCAGTTACTCGGCAGGGGTATCGGGCTACACCTTC. This chain links TRBV6-2 or TRBV6-3 with TRBJ1-2; D is perhaps TRBD1 (6 bases). Germline V lookup: CDR1 MNHEY, CDR2 SVGEGT. V was shortened by 0 bases and J by 8 bases, with 13 bases between the two germline ends. The CDR3 runs to 14 residues.

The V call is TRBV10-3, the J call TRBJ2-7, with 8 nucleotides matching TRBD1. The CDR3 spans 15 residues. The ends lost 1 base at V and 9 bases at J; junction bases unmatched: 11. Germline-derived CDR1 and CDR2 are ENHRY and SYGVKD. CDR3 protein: CAISEFVTGEAAQYF. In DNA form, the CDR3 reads TGTGCCATCAGTGAGTTTGTGACAGGGGAAGCGGCGCAGTACTTC.

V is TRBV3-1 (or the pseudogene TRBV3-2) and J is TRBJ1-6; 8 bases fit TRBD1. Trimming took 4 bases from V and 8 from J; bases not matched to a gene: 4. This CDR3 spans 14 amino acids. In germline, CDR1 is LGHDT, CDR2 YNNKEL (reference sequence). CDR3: CASSRTGGDSPLHF. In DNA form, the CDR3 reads TGTGCCAGCAGCCGAACAGGGGGTGATTCACCCCTCCACTTT.

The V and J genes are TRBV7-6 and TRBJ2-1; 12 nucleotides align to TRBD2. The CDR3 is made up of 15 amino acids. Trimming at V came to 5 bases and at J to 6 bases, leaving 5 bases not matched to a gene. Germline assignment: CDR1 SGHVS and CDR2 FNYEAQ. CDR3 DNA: TGTGCCAGCAGCCCTCTAGCGGGAGGGTCCAATGAGCAGTTCTTC. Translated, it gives CASSPLAGGSNEQFF. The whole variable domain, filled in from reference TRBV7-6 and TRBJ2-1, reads GAGVSQSPRYKVTKRGQDVALRCDPISGHVSLYWYRQALGQGPEFLTYFNYEAQQDKSGLPNDRFSAERPEGSISTLTIQRTEQRDSAMYRCASSPLAGGSNEQFFGPGTRLTVL.

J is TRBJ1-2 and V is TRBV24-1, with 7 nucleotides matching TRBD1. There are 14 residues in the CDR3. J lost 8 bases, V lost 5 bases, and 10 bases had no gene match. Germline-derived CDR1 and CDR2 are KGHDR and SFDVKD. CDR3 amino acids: CATSVLTGSLGYTF. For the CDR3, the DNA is TGTGCCACCAGTGTCCTGACAGGGTCATTAGGCTACACCTTC.

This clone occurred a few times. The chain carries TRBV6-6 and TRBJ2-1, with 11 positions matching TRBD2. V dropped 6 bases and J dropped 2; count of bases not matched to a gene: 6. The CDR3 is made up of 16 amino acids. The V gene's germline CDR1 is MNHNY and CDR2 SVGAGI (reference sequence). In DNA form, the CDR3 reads TGTGCCAGCAGACGCGGGACTAGCGGTCCCTACAATGAGCAGTTCTTC. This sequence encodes CASRRGTSGPYNEQFF.

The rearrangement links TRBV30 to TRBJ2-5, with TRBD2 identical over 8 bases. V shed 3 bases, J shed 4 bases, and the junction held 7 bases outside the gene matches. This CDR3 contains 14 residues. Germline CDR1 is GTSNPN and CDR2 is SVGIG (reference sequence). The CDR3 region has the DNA TGTGCCTGGAGACGAGGGCTAGCGGGAGAGACCCAGTACTTC. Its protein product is CAWRRGLAGETQYF.

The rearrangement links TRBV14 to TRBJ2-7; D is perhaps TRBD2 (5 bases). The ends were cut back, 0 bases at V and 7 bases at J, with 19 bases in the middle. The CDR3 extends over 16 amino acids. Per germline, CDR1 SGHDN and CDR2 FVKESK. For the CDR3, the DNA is TGTGCCAGCAGCCAAGATCGAGCGGCCCTCGGTGGGGAGCAGTACTTC. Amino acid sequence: CASSQDRAALGGEQYF. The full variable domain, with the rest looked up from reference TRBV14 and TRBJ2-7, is EAGVTQFPSHSVIEKGQTVTLRCDPISGHDNLYWYRRVMGKEIKFLLHFVKESKQDESGMPNNRFLAERTGGTYSTLKVQPAELEDSGVYFCASSQDRAALGGEQYFGPGTRLTVT.

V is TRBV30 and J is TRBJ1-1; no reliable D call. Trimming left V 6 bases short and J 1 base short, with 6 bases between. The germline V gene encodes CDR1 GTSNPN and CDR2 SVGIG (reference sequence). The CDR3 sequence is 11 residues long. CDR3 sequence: CACIWNTEAFF. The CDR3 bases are TGTGCCTGTATTTGGAACACTGAAGCTTTCTTT.

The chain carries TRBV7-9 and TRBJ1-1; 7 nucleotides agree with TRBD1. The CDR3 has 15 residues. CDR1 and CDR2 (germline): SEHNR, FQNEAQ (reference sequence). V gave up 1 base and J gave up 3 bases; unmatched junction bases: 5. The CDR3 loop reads CASSLVSGGDTEAFF. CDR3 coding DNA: TGTGCCAGCAGCTTAGTTTCAGGGGGAGACACTGAAGCTTTCTTT.

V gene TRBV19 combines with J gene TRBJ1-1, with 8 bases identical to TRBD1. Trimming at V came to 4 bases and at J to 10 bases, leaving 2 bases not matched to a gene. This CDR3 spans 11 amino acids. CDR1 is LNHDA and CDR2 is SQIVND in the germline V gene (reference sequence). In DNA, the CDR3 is TGTGCCAGTAGTACGACAGGGGTAGCTTTCTTT. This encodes CASSTTGVAFF.

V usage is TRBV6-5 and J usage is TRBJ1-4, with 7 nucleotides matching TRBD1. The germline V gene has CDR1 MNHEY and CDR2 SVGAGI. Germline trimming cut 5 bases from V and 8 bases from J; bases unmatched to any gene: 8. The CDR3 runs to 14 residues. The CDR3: CASSNHRGREKLFF. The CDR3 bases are TGTGCCAGCAGTAACCACAGGGGCCGGGAAAAACTGTTTTTT.

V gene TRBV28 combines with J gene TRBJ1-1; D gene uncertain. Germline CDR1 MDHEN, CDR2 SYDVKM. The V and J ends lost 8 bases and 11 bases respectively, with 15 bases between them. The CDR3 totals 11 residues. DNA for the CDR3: TGTGCCAGCGCCAGACCCACCGGGGCTTTCTTT. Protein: CASARPTGAFF. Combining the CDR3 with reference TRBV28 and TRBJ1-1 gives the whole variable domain DVKVTQSSRYLVKRTGEKVFLECVQDMDHENMFWYRQDPGLGLRLIYFSYDVKMKEKGDIPEGYSVSREKKERFSLILESASTNQTSMYLCASARPTGAFFGQGTRLTVV.

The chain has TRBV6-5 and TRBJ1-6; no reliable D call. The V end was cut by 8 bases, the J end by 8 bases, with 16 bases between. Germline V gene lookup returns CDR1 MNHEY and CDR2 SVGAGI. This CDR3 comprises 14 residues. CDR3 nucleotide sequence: TGTGCCAGCTTAGACCCGGCGAGGTATTCACCCCTCCACTTT. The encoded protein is CASLDPARYSPLHF.

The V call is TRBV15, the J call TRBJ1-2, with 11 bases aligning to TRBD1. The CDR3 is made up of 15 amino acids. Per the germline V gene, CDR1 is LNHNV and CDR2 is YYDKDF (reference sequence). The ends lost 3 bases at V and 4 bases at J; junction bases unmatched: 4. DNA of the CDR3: TGTGCCACCAGCAGGGGACAGGGGGACTTCTATGGCTACACCTTC. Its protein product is CATSRGQGDFYGYTF.

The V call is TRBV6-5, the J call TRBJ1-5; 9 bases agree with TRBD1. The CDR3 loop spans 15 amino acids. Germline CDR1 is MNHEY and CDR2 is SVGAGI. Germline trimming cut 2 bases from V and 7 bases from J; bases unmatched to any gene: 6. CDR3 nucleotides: TGTGCCAGCAGTTACCGGGGACAGGGAGAGCAGCCCCAGCATTTT. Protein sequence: CASSYRGQGEQPQHF.

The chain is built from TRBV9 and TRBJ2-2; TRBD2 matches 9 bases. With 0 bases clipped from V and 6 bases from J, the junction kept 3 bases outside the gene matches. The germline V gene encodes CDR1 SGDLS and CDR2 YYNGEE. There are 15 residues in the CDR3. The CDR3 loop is CASSVETSGAGELFF. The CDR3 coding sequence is TGTGCCAGCAGCGTAGAGACTAGCGGCGCCGGGGAGCTGTTTTTT.

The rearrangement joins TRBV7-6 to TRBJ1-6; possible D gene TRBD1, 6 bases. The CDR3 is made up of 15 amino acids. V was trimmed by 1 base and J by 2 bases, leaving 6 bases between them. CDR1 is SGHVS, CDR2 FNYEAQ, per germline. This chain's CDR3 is CASSLDRAYNSPLHF. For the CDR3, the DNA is TGTGCCAGCAGCTTAGACAGGGCCTATAATTCACCCCTCCACTTT.

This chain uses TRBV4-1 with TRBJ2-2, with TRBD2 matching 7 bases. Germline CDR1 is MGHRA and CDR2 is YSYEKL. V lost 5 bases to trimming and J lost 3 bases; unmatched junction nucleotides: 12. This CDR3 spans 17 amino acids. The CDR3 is CASSSYGRESYTGELFF. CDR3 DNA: TGCGCCAGCAGCTCCTATGGGCGGGAGTCGTACACCGGGGAGCTGTTTTTT.